The TCR beta chain under discussion was sequenced for a study of a mutant IDH1 vaccine in newly diagnosed glioma. As concerns this clone: Its target is not known.

The time point denotes: week 5, during vaccination. Alongside topical imiquimod, each dose of vaccine comprised 300 ug of mutant IDH1 20-mer peptide. The method was immunoSEQ multiplex PCR; TCRdb's version includes in-frame clones alone and lacks a portion of them. This table holds 30,000 to 40,000 clones, approximately 83% found once. The CDR3 runs to 14 residues. Germline assignment: CDR1 LNHNV and CDR2 YYDKDF (reference sequence). Trimming cost V 1 base and J 3 bases, with 7 bases left between them. This sample comprised PBMCs, obtained from a glioma patient whose treatment included an IDH1 peptide vaccine. The gene calls are TRBV15 and TRBJ1-5, with D unresolved. This TCR was recovered from a man in his thirties or forties with glioma. CDR3 coding DNA: TGTGCCACCAGCAGAGCCTTGGTCAATCAGCCCCAGCATTTT. It codes for CATSRALVNQPQHF.